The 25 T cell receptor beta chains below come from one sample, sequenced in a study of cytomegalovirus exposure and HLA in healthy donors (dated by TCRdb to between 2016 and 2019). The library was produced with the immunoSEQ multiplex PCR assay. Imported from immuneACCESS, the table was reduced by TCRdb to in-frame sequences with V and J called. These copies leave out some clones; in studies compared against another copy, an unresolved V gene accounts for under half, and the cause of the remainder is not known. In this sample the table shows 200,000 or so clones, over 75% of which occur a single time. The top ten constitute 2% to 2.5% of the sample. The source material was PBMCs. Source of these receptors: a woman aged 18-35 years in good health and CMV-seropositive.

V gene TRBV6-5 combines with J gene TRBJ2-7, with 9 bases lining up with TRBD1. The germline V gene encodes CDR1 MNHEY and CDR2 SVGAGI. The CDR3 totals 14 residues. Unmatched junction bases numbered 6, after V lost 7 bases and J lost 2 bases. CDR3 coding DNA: TGTGCCAGCAAGAAGACAGGGGGGCCCTACGAGCAGTACTTC. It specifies CASKKTGGPYEQYF.

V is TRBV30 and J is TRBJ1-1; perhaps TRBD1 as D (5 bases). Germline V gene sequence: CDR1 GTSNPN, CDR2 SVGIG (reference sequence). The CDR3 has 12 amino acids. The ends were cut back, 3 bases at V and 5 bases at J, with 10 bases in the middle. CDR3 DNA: TGTGCCTGGAGCATCGGACAAACTGAAGCTTTCTTT. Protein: CAWSIGQTEAFF.

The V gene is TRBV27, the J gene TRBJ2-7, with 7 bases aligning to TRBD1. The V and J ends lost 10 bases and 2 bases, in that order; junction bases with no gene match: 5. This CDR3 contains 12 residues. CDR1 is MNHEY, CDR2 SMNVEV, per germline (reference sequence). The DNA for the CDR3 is TGTGCCATCGGACAGGTCCCCTACGAGCAGTACTTC. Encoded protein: CAIGQVPYEQYF.

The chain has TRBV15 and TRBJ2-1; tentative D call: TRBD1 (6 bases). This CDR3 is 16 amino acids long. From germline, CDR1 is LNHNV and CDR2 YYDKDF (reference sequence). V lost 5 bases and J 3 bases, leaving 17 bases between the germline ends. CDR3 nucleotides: TGTGCCACCAGCCTCGAAGGAAAGGGGGTCTACAATGAGCAGTTCTTC. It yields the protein CATSLEGKGVYNEQFF.

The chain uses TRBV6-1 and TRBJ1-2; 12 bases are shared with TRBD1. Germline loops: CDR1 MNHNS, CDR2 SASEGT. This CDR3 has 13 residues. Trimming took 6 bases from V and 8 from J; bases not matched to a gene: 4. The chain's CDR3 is CASRGQGAGGYTF. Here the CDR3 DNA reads TGTGCCAGCAGGGGACAGGGGGCGGGCGGCTACACCTTC.

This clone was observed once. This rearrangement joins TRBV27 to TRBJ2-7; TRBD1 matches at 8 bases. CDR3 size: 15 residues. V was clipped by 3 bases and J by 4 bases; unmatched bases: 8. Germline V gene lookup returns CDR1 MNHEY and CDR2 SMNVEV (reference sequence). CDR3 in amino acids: CASSFLTGAGYEQYF. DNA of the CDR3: TGTGCCAGCAGTTTCTTGACAGGGGCGGGGTACGAGCAGTACTTC.

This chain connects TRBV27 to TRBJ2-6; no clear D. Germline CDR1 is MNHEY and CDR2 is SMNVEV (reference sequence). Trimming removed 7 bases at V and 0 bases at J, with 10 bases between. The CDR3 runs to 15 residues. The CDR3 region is CASTAASSGANVLTF. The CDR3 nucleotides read TGTGCCAGCACGGCGGCAAGCTCTGGGGCCAACGTCCTGACTTTC.

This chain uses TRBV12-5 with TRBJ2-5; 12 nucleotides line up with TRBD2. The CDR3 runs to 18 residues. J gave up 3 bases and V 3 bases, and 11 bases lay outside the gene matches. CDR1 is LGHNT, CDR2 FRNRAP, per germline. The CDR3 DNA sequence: TGTGCTAGTGGTTTACGTGGACTAGCGGGATTTGGCAAAGAGACCCAGTACTTC. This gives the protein CASGLRGLAGFGKETQYF. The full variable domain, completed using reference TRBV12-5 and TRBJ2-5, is DARVTQTPRHKVTEMGQEVTMRCQPILGHNTVFWYRQTMMQGLELLAYFRNRAPLDDSGMPKDRFSAEMPDATLATLKIQPSEPRDSAVYFCASGLRGLAGFGKETQYFGPGTRLLVL.

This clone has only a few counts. CDR3 sequence: CASSDTGSTTNEKLFF. CDR3 bases: TGTGCCAGCAGTGATACGGGGAGTACAACTAATGAAAAACTGTTTTTT. V and J are TRBV5-6 and TRBJ1-4; D remains unclear. V was trimmed by 5 bases and J by 0 bases, leaving 14 bases between them. CDR1 is SGHDT and CDR2 is YYEEEE in the germline V gene. This CDR3 contains 16 residues.

The CDR3 sequence: CASSVEGGARYGYTF. CDR3 DNA: TGTGCCAGCAGCGTAGAAGGGGGCGCACGGTATGGCTACACCTTC. This chain connects TRBV9 to TRBJ1-2; TRBD1 agrees at 7 bases. Germline trimming cut 0 bases from V and 5 bases from J; bases unmatched to any gene: 7. Germline CDR1 SGDLS, CDR2 YYNGEE. The CDR3 runs to 15 residues.

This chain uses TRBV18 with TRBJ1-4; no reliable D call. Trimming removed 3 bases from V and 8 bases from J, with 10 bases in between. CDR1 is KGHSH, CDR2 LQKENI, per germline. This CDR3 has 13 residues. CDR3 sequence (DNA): TGTGCCAGCTCACCCCAATACGAGGAAAAACTGTTTTTT. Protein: CASSPQYEEKLFF.

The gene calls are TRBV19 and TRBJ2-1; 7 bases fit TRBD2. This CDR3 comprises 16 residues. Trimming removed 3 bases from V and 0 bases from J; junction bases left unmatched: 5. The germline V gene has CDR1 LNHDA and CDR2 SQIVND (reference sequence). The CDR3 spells CASSIMGGSSYNEQFF. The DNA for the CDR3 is TGTGCCAGTAGTATTATGGGCGGGAGCTCCTACAATGAGCAGTTCTTC.

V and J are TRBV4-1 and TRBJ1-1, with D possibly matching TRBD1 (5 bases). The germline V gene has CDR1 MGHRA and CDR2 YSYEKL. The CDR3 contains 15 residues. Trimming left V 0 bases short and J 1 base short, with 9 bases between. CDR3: CASSQEGRGNTEAFF. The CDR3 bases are TGCGCCAGCAGCCAAGAAGGGAGGGGGAACACTGAAGCTTTCTTT.

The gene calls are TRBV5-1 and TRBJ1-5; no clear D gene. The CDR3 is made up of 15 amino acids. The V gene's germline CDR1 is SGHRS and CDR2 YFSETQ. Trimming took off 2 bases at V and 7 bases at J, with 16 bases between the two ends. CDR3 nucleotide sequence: TGCGCCAGCAGCTTTGGCTCCGGGGAGGGCCAGCCCCAGCATTTT. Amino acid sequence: CASSFGSGEGQPQHF.

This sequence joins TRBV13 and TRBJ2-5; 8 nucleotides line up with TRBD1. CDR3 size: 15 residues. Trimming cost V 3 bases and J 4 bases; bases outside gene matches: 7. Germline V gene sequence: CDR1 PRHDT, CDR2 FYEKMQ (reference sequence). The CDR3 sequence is CASSLGQVGGETQYF. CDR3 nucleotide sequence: TGTGCCAGCAGCTTGGGACAGGTGGGAGGAGAGACCCAGTACTTC.

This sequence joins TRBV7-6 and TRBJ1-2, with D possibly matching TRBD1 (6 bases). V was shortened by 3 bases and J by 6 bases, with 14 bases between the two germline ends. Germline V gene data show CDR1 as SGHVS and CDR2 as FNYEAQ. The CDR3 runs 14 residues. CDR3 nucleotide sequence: TGTGCCAGCAGCTTTTTTCCGGGGGGCGATGGCTACACCTTC. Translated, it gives CASSFFPGGDGYTF.

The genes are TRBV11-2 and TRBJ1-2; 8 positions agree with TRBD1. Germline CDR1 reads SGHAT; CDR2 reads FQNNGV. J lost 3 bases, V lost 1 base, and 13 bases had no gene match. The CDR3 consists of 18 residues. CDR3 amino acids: CASSLVRQGPQLDYGYTF. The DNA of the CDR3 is TGTGCCAGCAGCTTAGTTCGACAGGGGCCCCAGTTGGACTATGGCTACACCTTC.

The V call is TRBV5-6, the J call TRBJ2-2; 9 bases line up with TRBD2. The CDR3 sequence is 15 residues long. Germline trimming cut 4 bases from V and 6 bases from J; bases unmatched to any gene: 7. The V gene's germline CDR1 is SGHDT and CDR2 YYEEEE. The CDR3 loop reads CASSGAGGVSGELFF. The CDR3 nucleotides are TGTGCCAGCAGCGGAGCGGGAGGCGTGTCCGGGGAGCTGTTTTTT.

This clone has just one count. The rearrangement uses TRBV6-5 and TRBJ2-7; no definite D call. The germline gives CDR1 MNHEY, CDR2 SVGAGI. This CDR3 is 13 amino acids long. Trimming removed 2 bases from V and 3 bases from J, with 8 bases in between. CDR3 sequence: CASSYAVSYEQYF. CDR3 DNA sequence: TGTGCCAGCAGTTACGCGGTCAGCTACGAGCAGTACTTC.

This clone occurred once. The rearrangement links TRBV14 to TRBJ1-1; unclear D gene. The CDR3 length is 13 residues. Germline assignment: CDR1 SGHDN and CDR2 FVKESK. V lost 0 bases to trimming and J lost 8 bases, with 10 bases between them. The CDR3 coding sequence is TGTGCCAGCAGCCAAGATTTGTACGGGGAAGCTTTCTTT. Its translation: CASSQDLYGEAFF.

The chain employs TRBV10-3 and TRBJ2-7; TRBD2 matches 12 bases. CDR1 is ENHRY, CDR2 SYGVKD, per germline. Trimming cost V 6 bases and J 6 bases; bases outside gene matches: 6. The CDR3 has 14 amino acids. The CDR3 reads CAISATSGSTEQYF. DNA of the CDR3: TGTGCCATCAGCGCGACTAGCGGGAGTACCGAGCAGTACTTC.

CDR3 sequence reads: CASRTTGANTEAFF. The CDR3 coding sequence is TGCGCCAGCAGGACGACAGGGGCGAACACTGAAGCTTTCTTT. This sequence joins TRBV5-1 and TRBJ1-1; TRBD1 agrees at 8 bases. The length of the CDR3 is 14 residues. Germline CDR1 reads SGHRS; CDR2 reads YFSETQ. The V and J ends lost 5 bases and 1 base, in that order; junction bases with no gene match: 4.

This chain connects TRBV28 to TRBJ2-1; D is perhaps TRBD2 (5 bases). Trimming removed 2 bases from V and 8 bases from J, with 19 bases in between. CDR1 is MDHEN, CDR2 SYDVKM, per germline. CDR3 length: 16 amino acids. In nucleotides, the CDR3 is TGTGCCAGCAGTTTAATTACGGGGTTAGGTACGGATGAGCAGTTCTTC. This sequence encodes CASSLITGLGTDEQFF. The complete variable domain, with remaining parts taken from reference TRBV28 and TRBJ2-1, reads DVKVTQSSRYLVKRTGEKVFLECVQDMDHENMFWYRQDPGLGLRLIYFSYDVKMKEKGDIPEGYSVSREKKERFSLILESASTNQTSMYLCASSLITGLGTDEQFFGPGTRLTVL.

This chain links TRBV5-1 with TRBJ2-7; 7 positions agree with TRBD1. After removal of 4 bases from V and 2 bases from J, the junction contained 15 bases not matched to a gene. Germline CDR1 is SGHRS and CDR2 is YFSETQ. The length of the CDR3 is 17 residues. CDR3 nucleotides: TGCGCCAGCAGCCCTCGGCCCGGGACAGCGCCCGCCTACGAGCAGTACTTC. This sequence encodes CASSPRPGTAPAYEQYF.

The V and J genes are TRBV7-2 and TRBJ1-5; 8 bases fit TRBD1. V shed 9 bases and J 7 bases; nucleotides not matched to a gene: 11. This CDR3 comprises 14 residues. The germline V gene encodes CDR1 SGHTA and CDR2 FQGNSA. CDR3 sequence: CASTTGGVGQPQHF. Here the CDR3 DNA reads TGTGCCAGTACCACAGGGGGTGTAGGACAGCCCCAGCATTTT.